This T cell receptor beta chain is from a study of shared clonotypes between healthy human individuals. Germline V gives CDR1 MNHNS, CDR2 SASEGT. CDR3 length equals 12 residues. Between the trimmed V and J ends, which lost 4 bases and 11 bases, there was a span of 12 bases. Sequencing used immunoSEQ multiplex PCR; TCRdb keeps in-frame clones, though not all of them. The data contain millions of clones, over 85% of them singletons. The sample taken for sequencing was naive CD4+ T cells sorted from blood. As to subset: CD45RA+ positively selected. The TCR comes from a man between 18 and 29 years old in good health. The chain recombines TRBV6-1 with TRBJ1-5, with D unclear. In DNA form, the CDR3 reads TGTGCCAGCAGTGTTGTTTCTGGTTCCCAGCATTTT. It codes for CASSVVSGSQHF.